This TCR beta chain was captured by sequencing in a study of cytomegalovirus exposure and HLA in healthy donors. The CDR3 is 13 amino acids. Germline V lookup: CDR1 LNHDA, CDR2 SQIVND (reference sequence). The ends were cut back, 5 bases at V and 7 bases at J, with 14 bases in the middle. Clones were read by immunoSEQ multiplex PCR, and TCRdb kept only the in-frame ones, dropping some. There are 150,000 to 200,000 clones in the sample; approximately 96% occur only once, and roughly 1% lies in the top ten. The table lists this clone with a count of one. The origin of this receptor is a young woman in good health and CMV-seronegative. This chain joins TRBV19 and TRBJ1-1; unclear D gene. The specimen was PBMCs. The CDR3 nucleotides read TGTGCCAGTAGTCGGAGCAGCTCCTATGAAGCTTTCTTT. Protein sequence: CASSRSSSYEAFF. The entire variable domain, with the rest obtained from reference TRBV19 and TRBJ1-1, is as follows: DGGITQSPKYLFRKEGQNVTLSCEQNLNHDAMYWYRQDPGQGLRLIYYSQIVNDFQKGDIAEGYSVSREKKESFPLTVTSAQKNPTAFYLCASSRSSSYEAFFGQGTRLTVV.